What follows is one T cell receptor (beta chain) and its context. Exclusion criteria comprised uncontrolled infection, other autoimmune disease, pregnancy or lactation. The ends were cut back, 1 base at V and 5 bases at J, with 9 bases in the middle. The CDR3 totals 13 residues. The germline gives CDR1 SGHDT, CDR2 YYEEEE. TCR beta CDR3 region amplification was performed from RNA transcripts. HTBI primers were the set used in a first-round RT-PCR of the TCR CDR3. TCRdb itself ran the multiplex PCR reads through MiXCR, one entry per CDR3 protein. Among 400,000 to 600,000 distinct CDR3 sequences listed, 15% to 20% were seen once. The data were obtained in a study of T cells in Graves' hyperthyroidism and ophthalmopathy.

J is TRBJ1-2 and V is TRBV5-6; D gene unclear. The specimen sequenced was blood. The receptor comes from a woman in her twenties or thirties with Graves' ophthalmopathy. As DNA, the CDR3 is TGTGCCAGCAGCTTGAGGCTGATGTATGGCTACACCTTC. Translated, it gives CASSLRLMYGYTF.